This T cell receptor beta chain came from a study of T cells in Graves' hyperthyroidism and ophthalmopathy. General study findings and limits: Ophthalmopathy onset followed model prediction by a median about 6.9 months. Ophthalmopathy was told apart from stable hyperthyroidism by a 13 V-J model. Researchers found most expanded thyroid clonotypes above 0.001 in blood as well.

Of note for this clonotype: Its target is not known.

In the ophthalmopathy cohort, Clinical Activity Score was at least 3, NOSPECS grade at least 4, and duration under 3 months. It was RNA transcripts that yielded the amplified TCR beta CDR3 regions. When the TCR CDR3 underwent first-round RT-PCR, the HTBI primer set was used. TCRdb re-called the multiplex PCR reads with MiXCR, one entry per CDR3 protein. The top ten clones hold around 65% of a sample with roughly 280,000 distinct CDR3 sequences, approximately 21% of them seen once. Germline-derived CDR1 and CDR2 are SGHTA and FQGTGA. The CDR3 consists of 15 residues. The V gene lost 2 bases and the J gene lost 0 bases, with 10 bases spanning the gap.

This rearrangement joins TRBV7-3 to TRBJ1-2; D call uncertain. The origin of this receptor is a man under 40 with Graves' ophthalmopathy. Input material: blood. The CDR3 nucleotides read TGTGCCAGCAGCTTAGAAAGACACTCTAACTATGGCTACACCTTC. This gives the protein CASSLERHSNYGYTF.